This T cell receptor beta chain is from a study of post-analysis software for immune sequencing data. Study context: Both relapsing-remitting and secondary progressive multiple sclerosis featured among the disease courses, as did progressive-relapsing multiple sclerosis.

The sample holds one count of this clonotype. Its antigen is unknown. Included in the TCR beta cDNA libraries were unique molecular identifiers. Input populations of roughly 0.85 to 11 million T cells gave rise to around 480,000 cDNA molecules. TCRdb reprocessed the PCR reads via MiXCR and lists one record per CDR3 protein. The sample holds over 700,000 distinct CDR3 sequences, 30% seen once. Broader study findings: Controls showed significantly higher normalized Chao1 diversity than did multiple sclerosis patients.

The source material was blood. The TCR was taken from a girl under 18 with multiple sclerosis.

DNA for the CDR3: TGCGCCAGCAGCGTGGACGGAACCAATCAGCCCCAGCATTTT. Protein product: CASSVDGTNQPQHF. This chain joins TRBV5-1 and TRBJ1-5; D unresolved. Germline-derived CDR1 and CDR2 are SGHRS and YFSETQ. Trimming cost V 4 bases and J 3 bases, with 11 bases left between them. The CDR3 has 14 residues.